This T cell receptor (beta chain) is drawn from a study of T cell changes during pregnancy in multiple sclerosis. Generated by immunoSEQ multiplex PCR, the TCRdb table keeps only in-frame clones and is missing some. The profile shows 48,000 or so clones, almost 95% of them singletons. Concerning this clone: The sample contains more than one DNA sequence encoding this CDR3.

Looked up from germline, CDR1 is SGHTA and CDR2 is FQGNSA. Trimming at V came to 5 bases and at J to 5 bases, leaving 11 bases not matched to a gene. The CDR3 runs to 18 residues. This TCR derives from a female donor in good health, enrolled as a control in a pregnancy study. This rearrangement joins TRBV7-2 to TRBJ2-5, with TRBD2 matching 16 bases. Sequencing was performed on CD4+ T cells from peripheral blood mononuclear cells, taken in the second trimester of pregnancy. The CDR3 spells CASSTGTSGRARGETQYF. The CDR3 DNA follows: TGTGCCAGCAGCACCGGGACTAGCGGGAGGGCTAGGGGGGAGACCCAGTACTTC. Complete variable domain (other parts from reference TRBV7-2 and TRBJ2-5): GAGVSQSPSNKVTEKGKDVELRCDPISGHTALYWYRQSLGQGLEFLIYFQGNSAPDKSGLPSDRFSAERTGGSVSTLTIQRTQQEDSAVYLCASSTGTSGRARGETQYFGPGTRLLVL.